This TCR beta chain was documented in a study of cytomegalovirus exposure and HLA in healthy donors. Notes on the study in general: Clonal expansion, a later analysis showed, was greater in HLA-associated TCR beta chains than in equally common others. Cytomegalovirus-associated status was assigned to some 160 TCR beta chains.

Primers included in the PCR were 60 Vbeta and 13 Jbeta primers. Per the study methods: Tens of millions of unique TCR beta chains, some 11 million shared, were counted in a later analysis. Some clones are missing from TCRdb's copy, which holds only in-frame ones; the method was immunoSEQ multiplex PCR. V and J calls and clone size come straight from that table; D and trimming were deduced from the DNA. The data hold around 140,000 clones, with about 80% observed a single time. This CDR3 is 15 amino acids long. V shed 5 bases, J shed 0 bases, and the junction held 6 bases outside the gene matches. Germline CDR1 PRHDT, CDR2 FYEKMQ (reference sequence). With regard to this clone: What it recognizes is unknown.

Sample: PBMCs. The rearrangement joins TRBV13 to TRBJ1-1, with TRBD1 matching over 7 bases. The clonotype was recovered from a woman aged 55-70 years in good health and CMV-seropositive. The CDR3 loop is CASSISGTVNTEAFF. As DNA, the CDR3 is TGTGCCAGCAGCATCTCCGGGACAGTGAACACTGAAGCTTTCTTT.